Shown below are 30 T cell receptor beta chains from a single sample sequenced in a study of blood T cell repertoires in COVID-19. TCRdb keeps only in-frame clones here, not all; method: immunoSEQ multiplex PCR. In the table there are about 99,000 clones, 70% to 80% of which are singletons. Sequencing was carried out using peripheral blood. All receptors come from a woman older than 75 with active or convalescent COVID-19.

The chain recombines TRBV21-1 with TRBJ2-1; the D call in the table, TRBD2, was not verified against the DNA. TRBV21-1 is given as a pseudogene. This CDR3 region has 16 residues. The chain's CDR3 is CASSHSAREVLDEQFF. Written as DNA, the CDR3 is TGTGCCAGCAGCCATTCGGCGCGGGAGGTTCTGGATGAGCAGTTCTTC.

The rearrangement links TRBV29-1 to TRBJ1-1; D gene ambiguous. Germline CDR1 and CDR2: SQVTM and ANQGSEA. Trimming shortened V by 4 bases and J by 1 base, and 10 bases separated the two germline ends. The CDR3 contains 13 residues. The CDR3 spells CSVGRAGNTEAFF. CDR3 DNA sequence: TGCAGCGTTGGGAGGGCAGGGAACACTGAAGCTTTCTTT.

J is TRBJ2-7 and V is TRBV7-8; D unresolved. CDR1 is SGHVS and CDR2 is FQNEAQ in the germline V gene. The CDR3 is 14 amino acids. Trimming shortened V by 4 bases and J by 0 bases, and 10 bases separated the two germline ends. The CDR3 bases are TGTGCCAGCAGCTCCCGGTCCTCCTCCTACGAGCAGTACTTC. Residues: CASSSRSSSYEQYF.

The gene calls are TRBV4-3 and TRBJ2-7; 13 bases map to TRBD2. This CDR3 comprises 15 residues. Unmatched junction bases numbered 9, after V lost 4 bases and J lost 9 bases. Germline lookup yields CDR1 LGHNA and CDR2 YSLEER. CDR3 sequence reads: CASSPGLAGAWLQYF. CDR3 nucleotide sequence: TGCGCCAGCAGCCCAGGACTAGCGGGAGCTTGGTTGCAGTACTTC.

The rearrangement uses TRBV6-1 and TRBJ2-3, with TRBD1 identical over 9 bases. Germline V gives CDR1 MNHNS, CDR2 SASEGT. V was pared by 1 base and J by 8 bases, with 10 bases of the junction left unmatched. CDR3 length: 16 amino acids. The CDR3 loop is CASSEGPGQGPVTQYF. The CDR3 region has the DNA TGTGCCAGCAGTGAAGGCCCAGGACAGGGGCCTGTTACGCAGTATTTT.

This clone turned up a few times. The chain combines TRBV27 with TRBJ1-6; TRBD1 matches 7 bases. From germline, CDR1 is MNHEY and CDR2 SMNVEV (reference sequence). CDR3 length equals 16 residues. The J segment lost 1 base and the V segment lost 7 bases, leaving 7 bases of the junction unmatched. CDR3 in amino acids: CASKPGQASYNSPLHF. The CDR3 DNA reads as TGTGCCAGCAAACCAGGACAGGCGTCCTATAATTCACCCCTCCACTTT.

The chain recombines TRBV6-5 with TRBJ1-1; TRBD1 might be the D (5 bases). The germline gives CDR1 MNHEY, CDR2 SVGAGI. The V end was cut by 5 bases, the J end by 6 bases, with 13 bases between. The length of the CDR3 is 13 residues. In DNA, the CDR3 is TGTGCCAGCAGTACCTCAGGGATTCCTGAAGCTTTCTTT. Protein sequence: CASSTSGIPEAFF.

The rearrangement links TRBV7-6 to TRBJ2-2; 7 bases agree with TRBD2. Losses at the gene ends were 6 bases for V and 4 bases for J; bases not matched to a gene: 14. CDR1 and CDR2 from the germline V gene are SGHVS and FNYEAQ. The CDR3 is 17 residues long. The CDR3 sequence is CASSSIGGGSGTGELFF. Written as DNA, the CDR3 is TGTGCCAGCAGTTCAATCGGGGGAGGGTCGGGCACCGGGGAGCTGTTTTTT.

The rearrangement links TRBV6-2 or TRBV6-3 to TRBJ1-5; D unclear. Per germline, CDR1 MNHEY and CDR2 SVGEGT. This CDR3 is built from 13 residues. Trimming took 3 bases from V and 5 from J, leaving 8 bases between them. This CDR3 is CASSYNRDQPQHF. As DNA, the CDR3 is TGTGCCAGCAGTTATAACAGAGATCAGCCCCAGCATTTT.

The chain links TRBV7-2 to TRBJ2-7; the match to TRBD1 covers 7 bases. CDR3 length: 14 amino acids. With V trimmed by 9 bases and J by 1 base, 9 bases remained unmatched. CDR1 is SGHTA and CDR2 is FQGNSA in the germline V gene. CDR3 protein: CASGKRQGSYEQYF. The CDR3 nucleotides read TGTGCCAGTGGGAAAAGACAGGGATCCTACGAGCAGTACTTC. Supplemented by reference TRBV7-2 and TRBJ2-7, the full variable domain reads GAGVSQSPSNKVTEKGKDVELRCDPISGHTALYWYRQSLGQGLEFLIYFQGNSAPDKSGLPSDRFSAERTGGSVSTLTIQRTQQEDSAVYLCASGKRQGSYEQYFGPGTRLTVT.

The CDR3 sequence: CASSAYDPEDLYGYTF. For the CDR3, the DNA is TGTGCCAGCAGCGCGTACGACCCGGAGGACCTCTATGGCTACACCTTC. The chain combines TRBV21-1 with TRBJ1-2. TRBV21-1 is assigned pseudogene status. This CDR3 contains 16 residues.

This clone showed up just a few times. The chain combines TRBV13 with TRBJ1-2; 9 bases map to TRBD1. In germline, CDR1 is PRHDT, CDR2 FYEKMQ (reference sequence). This CDR3 has 16 residues. The junction had 10 bases not matched to a gene; V was cut back by 0 bases and J by 8 bases. CDR3 sequence: CASSLGPGQGGGGYTF. DNA for the CDR3: TGTGCCAGCAGCTTAGGCCCGGGACAGGGAGGAGGAGGCTACACCTTC.

The chain employs TRBV19 and TRBJ2-3, with 12 bases that match TRBD2. V dropped 3 bases and J dropped 2; count of bases not matched to a gene: 12. The CDR3 is made up of 19 amino acids. CDR1 and CDR2 from the germline V gene are LNHDA and SQIVND (reference sequence). CDR3 protein: CASSMLLAGGSPYTDTQYF. The CDR3 nucleotides read TGTGCCAGTAGTATGTTACTAGCGGGAGGCTCGCCGTACACAGATACGCAGTATTTT. Full variable domain (outside the CDR3, taken from reference TRBV19 and TRBJ2-3): DGGITQSPKYLFRKEGQNVTLSCEQNLNHDAMYWYRQDPGQGLRLIYYSQIVNDFQKGDIAEGYSVSREKKESFPLTVTSAQKNPTAFYLCASSMLLAGGSPYTDTQYFGPGTRLTVL.

This clone was seen a handful of times. The rearrangement joins TRBV2 to TRBJ2-7; a weak D match, TRBD2 (6 bases). Germline CDR1 is SNHLY and CDR2 is FYNNEI. The CDR3 loop spans 16 amino acids. V gave up 6 bases and J gave up 3 bases, with 21 bases separating them. Here the CDR3 DNA reads TGTGCCAGCAGATCCGGGACTGTTGCCCCGGTCTACGAGCAGTACTTC. Translation: CASRSGTVAPVYEQYF.

CDR3 loop: CACHSGSGDTQYF. CDR3 in DNA: TGTGCCTGTCATAGCGGGAGTGGCGATACGCAGTATTTT. The rearrangement joins TRBV30 to TRBJ2-3, with 9 bases matching TRBD2. Germline CDR1 is GTSNPN and CDR2 is SVGIG (reference sequence). This CDR3 is 13 amino acids long. V dropped 6 bases and J dropped 6; count of bases not matched to a gene: 7.

The chain links TRBV27 to TRBJ1-1, with D perhaps TRBD1 (6 bases). CDR1 and CDR2 from the germline V gene are MNHEY and SMNVEV (reference sequence). The CDR3 spans 15 residues. Trimming took 3 bases from V and 4 from J, leaving 15 bases between them. CDR3 region: CASSFLGGEGTEAFF. The CDR3 coding sequence is TGTGCCAGCAGTTTTTTAGGGGGGGAGGGCACTGAAGCTTTCTTT.

This chain uses TRBV20-1 with TRBJ1-5, with TRBD1 matching over 8 bases. V shed 3 bases and J 0 bases; nucleotides not matched to a gene: 4. The CDR3 contains 15 residues. In germline, CDR1 is DFQATT, CDR2 SNEGSKA (reference sequence). Written as DNA, the CDR3 is TGCAGTGCTAGTACAGGGGGTTATAGCAATCAGCCCCAGCATTTT. It codes for CSASTGGYSNQPQHF.

Details on this clone: One end of the junction does not line up with germline, which may come from a read error. V is TRBV5-1 and J is TRBJ2-3; 8 bases are a match to TRBD1. Germline values: CDR1 SGHRS, CDR2 YFSETQ. This CDR3 has 15 amino acids. CDR3: CASSPSGQGADTQYF. CDR3 sequence (DNA): TGTGCCAGCAGCCCCTCCGGACAGGGCGCAGATACGCAGTATTTT.

The J gene is TRBJ1-2, the V gene TRBV7-9, with TRBD1 matching over 9 bases. This CDR3 region has 16 residues. Germline values: CDR1 SEHNR, CDR2 FQNEAQ (reference sequence). Trimming removed 5 bases from V and 0 bases from J; junction bases left unmatched: 7. CDR3 bases: TGTGCCAGCAGCACCCGGGACAGGGAAGCTAACTATGGCTACACCTTC. Translation: CASSTRDREANYGYTF.

V and J are TRBV7-9 and TRBJ2-1, with TRBD2 matching 9 bases. V trimming: 5 bases; J trimming: 8 bases; junction bases outside the gene matches: 19. Germline assignment: CDR1 SEHNR and CDR2 FQNEAQ (reference sequence). This CDR3 is built from 18 residues. DNA of the CDR3: TGTGCCAGCAGCCCCCGCTCGGGCGGGAGGGCCTTTCGGGATGAGCAGTTCTTC. As protein: CASSPRSGGRAFRDEQFF.

V and J are TRBV5-5 and TRBJ2-1; 8 nucleotides match TRBD2. Germline-derived CDR1 and CDR2 are SGHKS and YYEKEE (reference sequence). This CDR3 has 14 residues. The ends lost 4 bases at V and 7 bases at J; junction bases unmatched: 7. The CDR3 coding sequence is TGTGCCAGCAGCCGCAGCGGGAGCGGGAATGAGCAGTTCTTC. Residues: CASSRSGSGNEQFF. Combining the CDR3 with reference TRBV5-5 and TRBJ2-1 gives the whole variable domain DAGVTQSPTHLIKTRGQQVTLRCSPISGHKSVSWYQQVLGQGPQFIFQYYEKEERGRGNFPDRFSARQFPNYSSELNVNALLLGDSALYLCASSRSGSGNEQFFGPGTRLTVL.

The chain couples TRBV6-2 or TRBV6-3 to TRBJ2-1; no clear D gene. CDR1 MNHEY and CDR2 SVGEGT come from the germline V gene. The CDR3 is made up of 14 amino acids. V lost 2 bases to trimming and J lost 10 bases, with 15 bases between them. CDR3 region: CASSYTPPLGEQFF. In nucleotides, the CDR3 is TGTGCCAGCAGTTACACCCCGCCCCTCGGGGAGCAGTTCTTC.

The chain couples TRBV7-2 to TRBJ2-3, with 9 bases identical to TRBD2. With 1 base clipped from V and 3 bases from J, the junction kept 5 bases outside the gene matches. Germline assignment: CDR1 SGHTA and CDR2 FQGNSA. CDR3 length: 16 residues. This CDR3 is CASSLDPSGITDTQYF. The DNA for the CDR3 is TGTGCCAGCAGCTTAGACCCTAGCGGGATAACAGATACGCAGTATTTT.

The rearrangement links TRBV18 to TRBJ1-3; tentatively, D is TRBD1 (5 bases). CDR3 length: 14 residues. Trimming pared 3 bases from V and 1 base from J, leaving 7 bases between. The V gene's germline CDR1 is KGHSH and CDR2 LQKENI. DNA for the CDR3: TGTGCCAGCTCACCGGCAGGGTCTGGAAACACCATATATTTT. Translation gives CASSPAGSGNTIYF.

This chain joins TRBV18 and TRBJ2-3, with D tentatively TRBD1 (5 bases). The CDR3 consists of 16 residues. Germline V lookup: CDR1 KGHSH, CDR2 LQKENI. Trimming left V 1 base short and J 0 bases short, with 11 bases between. This CDR3 reads CASSPLQRQSTDTQYF. The CDR3 DNA is TGTGCCAGCTCACCACTGCAGAGACAGAGCACAGATACGCAGTATTTT. Full variable domain (missing parts from reference TRBV18 and TRBJ2-3): NAGVMQNPRHLVRRRGQEARLRCSPMKGHSHVYWYRQLPEEGLKFMVYLQKENIIDESGMPKERFSAEFPKEGPSILRIQQVVRGDSAAYFCASSPLQRQSTDTQYFGPGTRLTVL.

As concerns this clone: An end of the junction differs from the germline gene, which may be a read error. This chain uses TRBV5-1 with TRBJ1-4; D might be TRBD1 (5 bases). From germline, CDR1 is SGHRS and CDR2 YFSETQ. This CDR3 has 15 residues. The CDR3 region has the DNA TGTGCCAGCAGACAGACCCTTTCAACTAATGAAAAACTGTTTTTT. Amino acids: CASRQTLSTNEKLFF.

V usage is TRBV28 and J usage is TRBJ2-7; D not certain. There are 14 residues in the CDR3. CDR1 MDHEN and CDR2 SYDVKM come from the germline V gene. Trimming cost V 7 bases and J 1 base, with 14 bases left between them. CDR3 DNA: TGTGCCAGCATGAGGTCTCACGGGTCCTACGAGCAGTACTTC. Encoded protein: CASMRSHGSYEQYF.

V gene TRBV9 combines with J gene TRBJ2-1; D unresolved. The CDR3 extends over 14 amino acids. The germline CDR1 and CDR2 sequences are SGDLS and YYNGEE. V was clipped by 4 bases and J by 7 bases, with 15 bases between them. The CDR3 sequence: CASSTDPVVNEQFF. The CDR3 nucleotides read TGTGCCAGCAGCACAGATCCGGTAGTTAATGAGCAGTTCTTC.

This clone was picked up one time. The genes are TRBV5-4 and TRBJ2-5, with 12 bases matching TRBD2. CDR1 and CDR2 (germline): SGHNT, YYREEE (reference sequence). The CDR3 sequence is 17 residues long. The V gene end was trimmed by 0 bases and the J gene end by 0 bases; junction bases not matched to a gene: 3. In DNA, the CDR3 is TGTGCCAGCAGCTTGGCCCTAGCGGGGGGGTACCAAGAGACCCAGTACTTC. It yields the protein CASSLALAGGYQETQYF.

The rearrangement uses TRBV7-2 and TRBJ1-2, with 8 nucleotides matching TRBD1. This CDR3 region has 14 residues. The V gene's germline CDR1 is SGHTA and CDR2 FQGNSA. V lost 1 base, J lost 4 bases, and 2 bases stayed unmatched. CDR3 coding DNA: TGTGCCAGCAGCTTAGGACAGGGGAGCTATGGCTACACCTTC. This encodes CASSLGQGSYGYTF.